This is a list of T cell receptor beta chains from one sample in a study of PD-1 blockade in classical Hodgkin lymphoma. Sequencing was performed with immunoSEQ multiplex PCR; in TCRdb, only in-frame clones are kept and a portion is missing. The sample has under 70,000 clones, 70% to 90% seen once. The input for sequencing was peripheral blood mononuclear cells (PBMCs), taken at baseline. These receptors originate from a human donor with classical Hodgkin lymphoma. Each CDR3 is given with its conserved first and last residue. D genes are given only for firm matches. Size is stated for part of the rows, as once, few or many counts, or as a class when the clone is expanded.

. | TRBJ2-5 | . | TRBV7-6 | CASSSFRDGGETQYF | TGTGCCAGCAGCTCGTTCAGGGACGGAGGAGAGACCCAGTACTTC
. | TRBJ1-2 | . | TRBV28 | CASSSPGGGGYTF | TGTGCCAGCAGTTCCCCCGGGGGTGGTGGCTACACCTTC
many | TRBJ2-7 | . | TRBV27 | CASSPLLGSGSEQYF | TGTGCCAGCAGTCCCCTTTTAGGGTCGGGCTCCGAGCAGTACTTC
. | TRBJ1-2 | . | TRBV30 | CAWKGAGLGGYTF | TGTGCCTGGAAGGGCGCAGGGCTGGGAGGCTACACCTTC
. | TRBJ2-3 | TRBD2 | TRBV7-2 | CASSGNKRGGTDTQYF | TGTGCCAGCAGCGGAAACAAGCGGGGGGGCACAGATACGCAGTATTTT
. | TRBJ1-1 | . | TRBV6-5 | CASRGVRGTEAFF | TGTGCCAGCAGGGGGGTTCGTGGCACTGAAGCTTTCTTT
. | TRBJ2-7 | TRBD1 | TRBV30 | CAGRGTAAYEQYF | TGTGCCGGAAGGGGGACAGCAGCCTACGAGCAGTACTTC
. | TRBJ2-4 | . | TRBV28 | CASSFRGAVKNIQYF | TGTGCCAGCAGTTTCCGGGGGGCGGTCAAAAACATTCAGTACTTC
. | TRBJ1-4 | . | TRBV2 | CASRYRVADEKLFF | TGTGCCAGCAGGTACAGGGTGGCAGATGAAAAACTGTTTTTT
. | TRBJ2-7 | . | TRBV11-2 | CASRPTAQYPYEQYF | TGTGCCAGCAGACCCACGGCCCAGTATCCCTACGAGCAGTACTTC
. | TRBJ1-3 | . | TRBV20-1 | CSVREQNTIYF | TGCAGTGTAAGGGAGCAAAACACCATATATTTT
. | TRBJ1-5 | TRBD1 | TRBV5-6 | CASSSETGVYQPQHF | TGTGCCAGCAGCTCAGAGACAGGGGTATACCAGCCCCAGCATTTT
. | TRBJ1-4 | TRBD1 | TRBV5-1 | CASSPTGWAEKLFF | TGCGCCAGCAGCCCGACAGGGTGGGCTGAAAAACTGTTTTTT
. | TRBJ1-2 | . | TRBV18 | CASSPDYGYTF | TGTGCCAGCTCACCAGACTATGGCTACACCTTC
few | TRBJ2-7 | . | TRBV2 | CASRPTGTWSDEQYF | TGTGCCAGCAGGCCGACCGGGACCTGGTCAGACGAGCAGTACTTC
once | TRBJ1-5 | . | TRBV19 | CASSINTPGSNQPQHF | TGTGCCAGTAGTATAAATACGCCAGGTAGCAATCAGCCCCAGCATTTT
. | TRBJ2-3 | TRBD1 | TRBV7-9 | CASSLRQGVRGLADTQYF | TGTGCCAGCAGCTTAAGACAGGGGGTCCGAGGTCTCGCAGATACGCAGTATTTT
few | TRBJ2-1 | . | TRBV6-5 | CASMEGNEQFF | TGTGCCAGCATGGAGGGCAATGAGCAGTTCTTC
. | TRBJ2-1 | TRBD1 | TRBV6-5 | CASRAGQGEHNEQFF | TGTGCCAGCAGAGCCGGACAGGGAGAACACAATGAGCAGTTCTTC
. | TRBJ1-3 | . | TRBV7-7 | CASSTSRGSGNTIYF | TGTGCCAGCAGCACCAGCAGGGGATCGGGAAACACCATATATTTT
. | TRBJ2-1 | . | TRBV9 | CASSVGYGGPTYNEQFF | TGTGCCAGCAGCGTAGGATACGGGGGGCCAACCTACAATGAGCAGTTCTTC
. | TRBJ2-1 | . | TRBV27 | CASSRDIRRNEQFF | TGTGCCAGCAGTAGGGACATTCGGCGGAATGAGCAGTTCTTC
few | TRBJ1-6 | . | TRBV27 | CASRTPLRSYNSPLHF | TGTGCCAGCAGAACCCCACTCCGCTCCTATAATTCACCCCTCCACTTT
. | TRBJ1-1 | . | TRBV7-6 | CASSLRAGNTEAFF | TGTGCCAGCAGCCTCAGGGCTGGGAACACTGAAGCTTTCTTT
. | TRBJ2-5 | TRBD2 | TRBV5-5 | CASTGLAETQYF | TGTGCCAGCACCGGACTAGCGGAGACCCAGTACTTC
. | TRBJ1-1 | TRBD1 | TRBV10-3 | CAISGGQAAEAFF | TGTGCCATCAGTGGTGGACAGGCAGCTGAAGCTTTCTTT
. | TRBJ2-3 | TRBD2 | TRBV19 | CASKPSGAPTDTQYF | TGTGCCAGTAAGCCCAGCGGGGCCCCCACAGATACGCAGTATTTT
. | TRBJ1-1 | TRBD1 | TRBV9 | CASSLTGGGGTEAFF | TGTGCCAGCAGCCTAACAGGGGGAGGTGGCACTGAAGCTTTCTTT
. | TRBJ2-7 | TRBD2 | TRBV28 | CASSLGRGNYEQYF | TGTGCCAGCAGTTTAGGGAGGGGCAACTACGAGCAGTACTTC
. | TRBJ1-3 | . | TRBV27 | CASSPGRGAAGNTIYF | TGTGCCAGCAGTCCAGGCCGGGGGGCAGCTGGAAACACCATATATTTT
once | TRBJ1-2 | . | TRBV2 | CASSEGRQYGYTF | TGTGCCAGCAGTGAAGGACGCCAGTATGGCTACACCTTC
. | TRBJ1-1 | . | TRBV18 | CASSPFAWGPNTEAFF | TGTGCCAGCTCACCATTCGCTTGGGGGCCGAACACTGAAGCTTTCTTT
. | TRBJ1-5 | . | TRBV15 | CATSGQGNQPQHF | TGTGCCACCAGCGGCCAGGGGAATCAGCCCCAGCATTTT
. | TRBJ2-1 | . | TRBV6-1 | CASSEGRASMEFF | TGTGCCAGCAGTGAAGGGCGGGCCTCTATGGAGTTCTTC
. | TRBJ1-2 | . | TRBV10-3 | CAISESGGESYGYTF | TGTGCCATCAGTGAGTCTGGGGGCGAGAGCTATGGCTACACCTTC
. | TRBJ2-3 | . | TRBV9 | CASSVLGSTDTQYF | TGTGCCAGCAGCGTCTTAGGGAGCACAGATACGCAGTATTTT
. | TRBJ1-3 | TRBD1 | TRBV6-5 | CASSRQGGDTIYF | TGTGCCAGCAGCCGACAGGGCGGAGACACCATATATTTT
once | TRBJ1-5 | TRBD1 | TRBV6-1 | CASSGWTGQGQPQHF | TGTGCCAGCAGTGGGTGGACAGGGCAAGGTCAGCCCCAGCATTTT
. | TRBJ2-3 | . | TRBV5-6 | CASSFTTAGDTQYF | TGTGCCAGCAGCTTTACCACGGCGGGAGATACGCAGTATTTT
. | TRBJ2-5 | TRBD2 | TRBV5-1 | CASSSGLAREETQYF | TGCGCCAGCAGCTCCGGACTAGCTCGGGAAGAGACCCAGTACTTC
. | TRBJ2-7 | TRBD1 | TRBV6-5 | CASKKDPGQGYEQYF | TGTGCCAGCAAAAAAGACCCGGGACAGGGCTACGAGCAGTACTTC
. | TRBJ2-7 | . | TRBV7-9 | CASSLAGILSYEQYF | TGTGCCAGCAGCTTAGCAGGGATTCTGTCCTACGAGCAGTACTTC
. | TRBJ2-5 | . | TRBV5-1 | CASSLGQVGLGETQYF | TGCGCCAGCAGCTTGGGGCAGGTCGGCTTGGGGGAGACCCAGTACTTC
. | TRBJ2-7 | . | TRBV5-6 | CASSLGPLGYEQYF | TGTGCCAGCAGCCTGGGACCCCTCGGCTACGAGCAGTACTTC
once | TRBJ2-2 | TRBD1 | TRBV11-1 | CASSLPTTGVNTGELFF | TGTGCCAGCAGCTTACCCACGACAGGGGTGAACACCGGGGAGCTGTTTTTT
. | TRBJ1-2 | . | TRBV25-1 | CASSESPGGASDYGYTF | TGTGCCAGCAGTGAATCCCCCGGGGGCGCTTCGGACTATGGCTACACCTTC
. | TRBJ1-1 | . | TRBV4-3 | CASSQLAGTEAFF | TGCGCCAGCAGCCAACTGGCGGGGACTGAAGCTTTCTTT
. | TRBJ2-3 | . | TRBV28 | CASRGGLDTDTQYF | TGTGCCAGCAGAGGGGGATTAGACACAGATACGCAGTATTTT
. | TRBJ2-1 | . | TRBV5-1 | CASTWTLGNEQFF | TGCGCCAGCACCTGGACATTGGGCAATGAGCAGTTCTTC
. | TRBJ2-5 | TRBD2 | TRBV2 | CVSRWGEGETQYF | TGTGTTTCACGGTGGGGGGAGGGAGAGACCCAGTACTTC
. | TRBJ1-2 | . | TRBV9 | CASSSGTNLAYGYTF | TGTGCCAGCAGCTCCGGGACGAACCTGGCCTATGGCTACACCTTC
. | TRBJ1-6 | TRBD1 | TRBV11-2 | CASSPGTGNSPLHF | TGTGCCAGCAGCCCTGGGACAGGGAATTCACCCCTCCACTTT
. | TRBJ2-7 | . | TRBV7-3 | CASSLTGNSGEQYF | TGTGCCAGCAGCTTAACAGGGAACTCGGGCGAGCAGTACTTC
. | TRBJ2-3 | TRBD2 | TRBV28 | CASSFGTSPYF | TGTGCCAGCAGTTTCGGGACTAGCCCGTATTTT
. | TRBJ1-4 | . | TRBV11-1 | CASSLAGTYDQSGLFF | TGTGCCAGCAGCTTAGCCGGGACGTACGATCAAAGTGGACTGTTTTTT
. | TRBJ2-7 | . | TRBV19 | CASSIGYRDLNDEQYF | TGTGCCAGTAGTATAGGCTACAGGGACCTCAATGACGAGCAGTACTTC
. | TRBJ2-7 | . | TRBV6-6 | CASSYSELEQYF | TGTGCCAGCAGTTACTCGGAGTTGGAGCAGTACTTC
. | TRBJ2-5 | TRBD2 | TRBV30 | CAWSVVAGVGETQYF | TGTGCCTGGAGTGTAGTAGCGGGGGTTGGGGAGACCCAGTACTTC
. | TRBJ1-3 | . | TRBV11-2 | CASSLAFFGDTIYF | TGTGCCAGCAGCTTAGCTTTCTTCGGGGACACCATATATTTT
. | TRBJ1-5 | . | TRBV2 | CASSSDAQGSQPQHF | TGTGCCAGCAGTTCCGACGCGCAAGGGAGTCAGCCCCAGCATTTT